What follows describes a single T cell receptor beta chain. This sample is drawn from a study of blood T cell repertoires in COVID-19. The wider study: COVID-19 samples, acute and convalescent, were from the United States, Italy and Spain.

Authors' processing steps: By means of reference gene primer amplification, nucleated cell counts were estimated. Some clones are missing from TCRdb's copy, which holds only in-frame ones; the method was immunoSEQ multiplex PCR. V and J calls plus clone size are reproduced from that table; the DNA served to infer D and trimming. The sample carries around 79,000 clones, roughly 80% recorded once. V shed 0 bases, J shed 0 bases, and the junction held 3 bases outside the gene matches. The germline gives CDR1 SGHRS, CDR2 YFSETQ. CDR3 length equals 15 residues. This chain joins TRBV5-1 and TRBJ2-7; TRBD1 matches 7 bases. The sample comprised peripheral blood. The receptor was isolated from a woman aged 60-75 years with acute or convalescent COVID-19. CDR3: CASSLENRGSYEQYF. The CDR3 DNA reads as TGCGCCAGCAGCTTGGAAAACAGGGGCTCCTACGAGCAGTACTTC.